These 26 T cell receptor beta chains were all obtained from the same sample, sequenced in a study of T cells in tuberculosis. Time point here: new active TB diagnosis, blood taken before or within 7 days of starting treatment. Some clones are missing from TCRdb's copy, which holds only in-frame ones; the method was immunoSEQ multiplex PCR. The table records approximately 35,000 clones, 92% of them present only once. The sample here was PBMCs, taken at tuberculosis diagnosis. The receptors here all came from an adult with tuberculosis. Some clones in this sample may be carry-over from other donors' samples.

The chain joins TRBV28 to TRBJ1-4; 10 positions agree with TRBD1. This CDR3 is 14 amino acids long. CDR1 MDHEN and CDR2 SYDVKM come from the germline V gene. V dropped 6 bases and J dropped 7; count of bases not matched to a gene: 5. The CDR3 coding sequence is TGTGCCAGCAGACCGACAGGGGGCGGTGAAAAACTGTTTTTT. Residues: CASRPTGGGEKLFF.

The genes are TRBV5-4 and TRBJ1-5, with 8 bases lining up with TRBD1. In germline, CDR1 is SGHNT, CDR2 YYREEE (reference sequence). With 1 base clipped from V and 3 bases from J, the junction kept 3 bases outside the gene matches. CDR3 length equals 15 residues. The CDR3 DNA reads TGTGCCAGCAGCTTGATGGACAGGGCCAATCAGCCCCAGCATTTT. The encoded protein is CASSLMDRANQPQHF.

This clone was seen a single time. The chain couples TRBV7-9 to TRBJ2-7; weak D call: TRBD1 (6 bases). Per the germline V gene, CDR1 is SEHNR and CDR2 is FQNEAQ (reference sequence). Trimming took off 2 bases at V and 3 bases at J, with 23 bases between the two ends. CDR3 length equals 18 residues. The CDR3 reads CASSLFLGVLGQYYEQYF. CDR3 nucleotides: TGTGCCAGCAGCTTATTCCTAGGGGTACTTGGACAGTACTACGAGCAGTACTTC.

V usage is TRBV29-1 and J usage is TRBJ2-1; no clear D gene. V lost 7 bases and J 5 bases, leaving 6 bases between the germline ends. Germline values: CDR1 SQVTM, CDR2 ANQGSEA. The CDR3 runs 10 residues. The CDR3 coding sequence is TGCAGCGGTAGCCACAATGAGCAGTTCTTC. Translating it yields CSGSHNEQFF.

This chain uses TRBV28 with TRBJ2-7; D not certain. With 2 bases removed from V and 5 bases from J, the gap between germline ends came to 7 bases. CDR1 is MDHEN and CDR2 is SYDVKM in the germline V gene. The CDR3 is made up of 12 amino acids. CDR3 residues: CASSLRGNEQYF. The DNA of the CDR3 is TGTGCCAGCAGTTTAAGAGGCAACGAGCAGTACTTC.

V is TRBV14 and J is TRBJ1-4, with D uncertain. This CDR3 contains 13 residues. Trimming pared 7 bases from V and 3 bases from J, leaving 9 bases between. In germline, CDR1 is SGHDN, CDR2 FVKESK. The CDR3 sequence: CASNRGSNEKLFF. CDR3 DNA: TGTGCCAGCAATCGGGGTTCTAATGAAAAACTGTTTTTT.

This sequence joins TRBV18 and TRBJ2-7; a weak D match, TRBD2 (6 bases). The V end was cut by 3 bases, the J end by 3 bases, with 15 bases between. Germline V lookup: CDR1 KGHSH, CDR2 LQKENI. The CDR3 is 15 amino acids. The DNA for the CDR3 is TGTGCCAGCTCACCCTCCGCGGGGCTACACTACGAGCAGTACTTC. Translating gives CASSPSAGLHYEQYF. Complete variable domain (other parts from reference TRBV18 and TRBJ2-7): NAGVMQNPRHLVRRRGQEARLRCSPMKGHSHVYWYRQLPEEGLKFMVYLQKENIIDESGMPKERFSAEFPKEGPSILRIQQVVRGDSAAYFCASSPSAGLHYEQYFGPGTRLTVT.

The count of this clone is one. DNA of the CDR3: TGTGCCAGCAGTCTAATCGGGACTAGCGGGCTCAACGAGCAGTACTTC. Encoded protein: CASSLIGTSGLNEQYF. The genes are TRBV27 and TRBJ2-7; 12 bases agree with TRBD2. Germline CDR1 and CDR2: MNHEY and SMNVEV (reference sequence). The length of the CDR3 is 16 residues. V shed 5 bases, J shed 5 bases, and the junction held 10 bases outside the gene matches.

The chain couples TRBV9 to TRBJ1-4; 8 bases align to TRBD1. Germline V gene sequence: CDR1 SGDLS, CDR2 YYNGEE. The CDR3 extends over 15 amino acids. V lost 3 bases and J lost 9; bases outside the gene matches: 10. CDR3 DNA: TGTGCCAGCAGCGGACAACAGGGGGGGCCCCAAAAACTGTTTTTT. Translating gives CASSGQQGGPQKLFF.

V usage is TRBV5-4 and J usage is TRBJ2-1; D is uncertain. This CDR3 spans 14 amino acids. Trimming took 0 bases from V and 6 from J, leaving 10 bases between them. Germline V gene lookup returns CDR1 SGHNT and CDR2 YYREEE (reference sequence). CDR3 loop: CASSLAPLGNEQFF. The CDR3, as DNA: TGTGCCAGCAGCTTGGCCCCCCTAGGCAATGAGCAGTTCTTC. Looking up the rest from reference TRBV5-4 and TRBJ2-1 gives the full variable domain: ETGVTQSPTHLIKTRGQQVTLRCSSQSGHNTVSWYQQALGQGPQFIFQYYREEENGRGNFPPRFSGLQFPNYSSELNVNALELDDSALYLCASSLAPLGNEQFFGPGTRLTVL.

This clone was seen only once. The V call is TRBV5-1, the J call TRBJ2-4, with 9 positions matching TRBD2. The germline V gene has CDR1 SGHRS and CDR2 YFSETQ. CDR3 length: 16 residues. V lost 4 bases and J lost 8; bases outside the gene matches: 13. The CDR3 DNA reads as TGCGCCAGCAGCCGATCCCCAGCGGGGGGAGCCGACATTCAGTACTTC. Translated, it gives CASSRSPAGGADIQYF.

The chain joins TRBV4-2 to TRBJ2-1; 9 bases align to TRBD2. Per germline, CDR1 LGHNA and CDR2 YNFKEQ. Trimming at V came to 4 bases and at J to 2 bases, leaving 3 bases not matched to a gene. This CDR3 spans 15 amino acids. DNA of the CDR3: TGTGCCAGCAGCCCCGGCGGGGGGGCCTACAATGAGCAGTTCTTC. This sequence encodes CASSPGGGAYNEQFF.

The chain recombines TRBV19 with TRBJ1-2; 9 bases are a match to TRBD1. This CDR3 has 13 residues. V was clipped by 5 bases and J by 5 bases; unmatched bases: 3. Germline CDR1 is LNHDA and CDR2 is SQIVND (reference sequence). Here the CDR3 DNA reads TGTGCCAGTAGTGGGGACAGGGTGTATGGCTACACCTTC. Translated: CASSGDRVYGYTF.

The chain links TRBV2 to TRBJ2-7, with D possibly TRBD2 on 6 matching bases. This CDR3 comprises 14 residues. The germline CDR1 and CDR2 sequences are SNHLY and FYNNEI. V was pared by 4 bases and J by 3 bases, with 13 bases between. CDR3 sequence (DNA): TGTGCCAGCAGTGTTAGCGGAGGAAACTACGAGCAGTACTTC. Its translation is CASSVSGGNYEQYF.

The chain combines TRBV10-2 with TRBJ2-1; D is perhaps TRBD1 (8 bases). Germline-derived CDR1 and CDR2 are WSHSY and SAAADI. The CDR3 contains 19 residues. Trimming stripped 0 bases from V and 4 bases from J, with 22 bases between. CDR3 nucleotides: TGCGCCAGCAGTGAGTCAAGGGGAGGGACAGGCATTGAATACAATGAGCAGTTCTTC. Translating it yields CASSESRGGTGIEYNEQFF.

The V call is TRBV5-1, the J call TRBJ1-2; 10 bases are shared with TRBD1. Germline V gene lookup returns CDR1 SGHRS and CDR2 YFSETQ. This CDR3 comprises 15 residues. V lost 7 bases and J lost 6; bases outside the gene matches: 12. CDR3 nucleotides: TGCGCCAGCTCCTTCGGGGACAGGGGTAATAATGGCTACACCTTC. This gives the protein CASSFGDRGNNGYTF.

This rearrangement joins TRBV7-2 to TRBJ2-7; 9 nucleotides align to TRBD1. Germline CDR1 and CDR2: SGHTA and FQGNSA. V trimming: 5 bases; J trimming: 3 bases; junction bases outside the gene matches: 5. The CDR3 is made up of 14 amino acids. The CDR3 here is CASSGRTGDYEQYF. The CDR3 bases are TGTGCCAGCAGCGGACGGACAGGGGACTACGAGCAGTACTTC.

For the CDR3, the DNA is TGCAGCGTTGAGGGGAGAATACGGACAGATACGCAGTATTTT. Its protein is CSVEGRIRTDTQYF. J is TRBJ2-3 and V is TRBV29-1; weak D call: TRBD2 (5 bases). The germline V and J ends were trimmed by 3 bases and 3 bases, with 13 bases remaining between them. Germline V gene data show CDR1 as SQVTM and CDR2 as ANQGSEA. The CDR3 is 14 residues long.

V gene TRBV7-8 combines with J gene TRBJ2-1, with D possibly TRBD2 on 7 matching bases. The V gene lost 3 bases and the J gene lost 6 bases, with 15 bases spanning the gap. The length of the CDR3 is 15 residues. CDR1 and CDR2 from the germline V gene are SGHVS and FQNEAQ. The CDR3 region is CASSLRGGAPNEQFF. The CDR3 nucleotides are TGTGCCAGCAGCTTGAGGGGGGGGGCCCCCAATGAGCAGTTCTTC.

This clone was seen more than once but under ten times. The chain uses TRBV2 and TRBJ1-2; D call uncertain. The CDR3 is 13 amino acids. CDR1 is SNHLY, CDR2 FYNNEI, per germline. Trimming pared 6 bases from V and 0 bases from J, leaving 8 bases between. The CDR3 nucleotides are TGTGCCAGCAGAACACTACCTAACTATGGCTACACCTTC. This translates into CASRTLPNYGYTF.

In this sample, this clone turned up a few times. V and J are TRBV9 and TRBJ2-1; TRBD2 agrees at 8 bases. Looked up from germline, CDR1 is SGDLS and CDR2 is YYNGEE. J lost 8 bases, V lost 0 bases, and 13 bases had no gene match. The CDR3 loop spans 17 amino acids. The CDR3, as DNA: TGTGCCAGCAGCGTAGATCCTCCGGGACTAGTACACCATGAGCAGTTCTTC. This sequence encodes CASSVDPPGLVHHEQFF.

V gene TRBV5-1 combines with J gene TRBJ2-3, with D perhaps TRBD1 (7 bases). Trimming shortened V by 0 bases and J by 0 bases, and 14 bases separated the two germline ends. The CDR3 extends over 17 amino acids. Germline CDR1 and CDR2: SGHRS and YFSETQ. The CDR3 sequence: CASSLVGGQFSTDTQYF. The CDR3 DNA follows: TGCGCCAGCAGCTTGGTGGGGGGACAGTTTAGCACAGATACGCAGTATTTT.

The V call is TRBV7-6, the J call TRBJ2-1, with 9 bases lining up with TRBD1. V lost 5 bases and J lost 7; bases outside the gene matches: 6. There are 14 residues in the CDR3. CDR1 and CDR2 from the germline V gene are SGHVS and FNYEAQ. The CDR3 spells CASSLRDRVNEQFF. The CDR3 DNA is TGTGCCAGCAGCCTCCGGGACAGGGTAAATGAGCAGTTCTTC.

This clone was observed once. The rearrangement links TRBV6-1 to TRBJ2-3; 7 bases agree with TRBD1. Germline V gives CDR1 MNHNS, CDR2 SASEGT. This CDR3 has 13 residues. The junction had 0 bases not matched to a gene; V was cut back by 5 bases and J by 1 base. Written as DNA, the CDR3 is TGTGCCAGCAGTAGGGGGCGCACAGATACGCAGTATTTT. Amino acids: CASSRGRTDTQYF.

The CDR3 is CASSDSVGGTDTQYF. CDR3 coding DNA: TGTGCCAGCAGTGACTCTGTCGGGGGCACAGATACGCAGTATTTT. The V and J genes are TRBV6-4 and TRBJ2-3, with a weak D call TRBD2 (5 bases). The V end was cut by 0 bases, the J end by 1 base, with 8 bases between. The length of the CDR3 is 15 residues. CDR1 is MRHNA and CDR2 is SNTAGT in the germline V gene.

V is TRBV5-4 and J is TRBJ2-5; tentatively, D is TRBD2 (5 bases). CDR1 SGHNT and CDR2 YYREEE come from the germline V gene (reference sequence). The CDR3 consists of 15 residues. With 3 bases removed from V and 3 bases from J, the gap between germline ends came to 15 bases. CDR3 protein: CASSSTRVTKETQYF. CDR3 coding DNA: TGTGCCAGCAGCTCTACGAGGGTAACTAAAGAGACCCAGTACTTC.